The entry below describes one T cell receptor beta chain. Its antigen is not known. This sample was taken from a study of cytomegalovirus exposure and HLA in healthy donors. The study's findings and limits: CMV antigen specificity of a few CMV-associated chains was confirmed in vitro. Despite most TCR sequences being rare, some public TCRs occurred in many donors. In presence/absence analyses, roughly uniform sequencing depth across donors was assumed.

The PCR used 60 Vbeta and 13 Jbeta primers. TCRdb's copy holds only in-frame clones and misses some; the assay was immunoSEQ multiplex PCR. The table has 130,000 to 150,000 clones, 70% to 80% seen once. J was trimmed by 3 bases and V by 2 bases; bases with no gene match: 7. CDR1 is SGHRS and CDR2 is YFSETQ in the germline V gene. The CDR3 has 15 residues. This rearrangement joins TRBV5-1 to TRBJ2-5; 7 bases match TRBD1. The source is a female donor in good health and CMV-seronegative. Sequencing input: PBMCs. CDR3 region: CASSFGAGGEETQYF. Here the CDR3 DNA reads TGCGCCAGCAGCTTTGGGGCAGGGGGAGAAGAGACCCAGTACTTC.